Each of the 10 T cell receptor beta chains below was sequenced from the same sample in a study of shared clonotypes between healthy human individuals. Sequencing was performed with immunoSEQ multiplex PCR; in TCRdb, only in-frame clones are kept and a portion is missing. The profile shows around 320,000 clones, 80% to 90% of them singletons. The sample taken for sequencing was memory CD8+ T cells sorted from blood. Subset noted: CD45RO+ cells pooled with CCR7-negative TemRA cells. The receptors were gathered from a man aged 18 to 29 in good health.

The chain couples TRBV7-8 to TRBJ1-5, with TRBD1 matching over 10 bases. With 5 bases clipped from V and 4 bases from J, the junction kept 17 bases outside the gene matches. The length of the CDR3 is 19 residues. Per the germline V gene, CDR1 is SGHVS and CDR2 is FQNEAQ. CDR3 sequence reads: CASSPEGGTGVFRNQPQHF. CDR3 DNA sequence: TGTGCCAGCAGCCCCGAGGGGGGGACAGGGGTCTTTAGGAATCAGCCCCAGCATTTT.

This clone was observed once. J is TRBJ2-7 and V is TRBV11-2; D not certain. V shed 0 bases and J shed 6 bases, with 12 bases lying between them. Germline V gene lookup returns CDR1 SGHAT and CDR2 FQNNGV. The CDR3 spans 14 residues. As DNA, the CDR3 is TGTGCCAGCAGCTTAGATGTAGGGATGCGCGAGCAGTACTTC. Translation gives CASSLDVGMREQYF.

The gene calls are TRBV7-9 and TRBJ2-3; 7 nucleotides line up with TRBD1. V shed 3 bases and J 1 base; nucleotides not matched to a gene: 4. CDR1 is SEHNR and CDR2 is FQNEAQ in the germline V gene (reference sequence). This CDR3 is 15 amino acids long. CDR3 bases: TGTGCCAGCAGCTTCTTAACAGGGGGCACAGATACGCAGTATTTT. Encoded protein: CASSFLTGGTDTQYF.

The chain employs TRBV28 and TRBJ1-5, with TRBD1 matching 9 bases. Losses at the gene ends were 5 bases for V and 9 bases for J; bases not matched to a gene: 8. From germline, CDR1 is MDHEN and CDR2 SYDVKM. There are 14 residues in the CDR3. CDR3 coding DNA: TGTGCCAGCAGTCCGGGACAGGGCTCACGGCCCCAGCATTTT. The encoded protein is CASSPGQGSRPQHF.

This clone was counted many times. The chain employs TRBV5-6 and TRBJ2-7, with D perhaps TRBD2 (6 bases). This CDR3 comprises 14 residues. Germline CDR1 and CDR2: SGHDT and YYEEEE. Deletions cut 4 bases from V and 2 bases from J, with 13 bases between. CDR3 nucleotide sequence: TGTGCCAGCAGCCCGGGGGACTTAGCCTACGAGCAGTACTTC. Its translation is CASSPGDLAYEQYF.

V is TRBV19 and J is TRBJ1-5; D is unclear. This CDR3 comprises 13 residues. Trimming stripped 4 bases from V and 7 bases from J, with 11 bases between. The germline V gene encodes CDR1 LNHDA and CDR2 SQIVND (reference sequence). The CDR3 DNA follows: TGTGCCAGTAGTAGAGGCTACGGACAGCCCCAGCATTTT. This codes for CASSRGYGQPQHF.

The CDR3 nucleotides are TGTGCCAGCAGCCCGTCCTGGGGTTCGCAGTATTTT. As protein: CASSPSWGSQYF. The chain joins TRBV6-5 to TRBJ2-3; no clear D gene. Germline CDR1 is MNHEY and CDR2 is SVGAGI. The CDR3 is made up of 12 amino acids. V dropped 6 bases and J dropped 10 bases, with 14 bases sitting between them.

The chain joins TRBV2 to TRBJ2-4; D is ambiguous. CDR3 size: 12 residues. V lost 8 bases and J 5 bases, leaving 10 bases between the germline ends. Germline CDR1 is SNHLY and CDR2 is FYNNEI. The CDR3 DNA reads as TGTGCCAGCGCGCTAGACCAAAACATTCAGTACTTC. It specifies CASALDQNIQYF.

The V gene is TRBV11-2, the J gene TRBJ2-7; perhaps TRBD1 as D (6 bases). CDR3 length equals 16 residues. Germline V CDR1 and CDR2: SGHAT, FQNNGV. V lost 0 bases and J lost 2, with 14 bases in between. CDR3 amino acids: CASSLEVSGAPYEQYF. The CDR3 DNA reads TGTGCCAGCAGCTTAGAGGTGTCAGGGGCCCCCTACGAGCAGTACTTC.

CDR3 loop: CASSPGGGQRYGYTF. CDR3 nucleotide sequence: TGTGCCAGCAGCCCCGGGGGGGGACAGCGTTATGGCTACACCTTC. The gene calls are TRBV7-9 and TRBJ1-2; 7 positions match TRBD1. The V gene's germline CDR1 is SEHNR and CDR2 FQNEAQ (reference sequence). V was pared by 5 bases and J by 5 bases, with 11 bases of the junction left unmatched. This CDR3 has 15 amino acids.